Listed below are T cell receptor beta chains from one sample, sequenced in a study of beta chain features in type 1 diabetes. Sequencing used immunoSEQ multiplex PCR; TCRdb keeps in-frame clones, though not all of them. The table has 230,000 or so clones, approximately 16% seen once. Sequenced: naive CD4+ T cells from blood. The receptors shown here come from a man aged 30 to 45 with type 1 diabetes. Each CDR3 is given with its conserved first and last residue. A D gene is named only where the DNA matches it firmly. Size is omitted from some rows. Given values are once, few, many or a class for expanded clones.

v_gene	j_gene	abundance	d_gene	CDR3aa	CDR3nt
TRBV25-1	TRBJ2-3	few	NA	CASSALGTSTDTQYF	TGTGCCAGCAGTGCGTTAGGGACTAGCACAGATACGCAGTATTTT
TRBV4-1	TRBJ2-7	few	NA	CASSQDRDRSSSYEQYF	TGCGCCAGCAGCCAAGATCGAGACAGGTCTAGCTCCTACGAGCAGTACTTC
TRBV7-9	TRBJ2-7	NA	TRBD2	CASSLGLAGASYEQYF	TGTGCCAGCAGCCTGGGGCTAGCGGGAGCCTCCTACGAGCAGTACTTC
TRBV19	TRBJ1-1	few	NA	CASSIGQKNTEAFF	TGTGCCAGTAGTATCGGACAGAAGAACACTGAAGCTTTCTTT
TRBV25-1	TRBJ2-6	few	NA	CASSGGAGANVLTF	TGTGCCAGCAGTGGAGGGGCTGGGGCCAACGTCCTGACTTTC
TRBV15	TRBJ2-7	NA	TRBD2	CATSRTGSSGYEQYF	TGTGCCACCAGCAGAACTGGGTCTAGCGGGTACGAGCAGTACTTC
TRBV15	TRBJ2-7	NA	TRBD2	CATSRTQSSGTHEQYF	TGTGCCACCAGCAGGACCCAATCTAGCGGGACCCACGAGCAGTACTTC
TRBV14	TRBJ2-7	NA	TRBD1	CASSPLGQGYEQYF	TGTGCCAGCAGCCCGTTAGGACAGGGCTACGAGCAGTACTTC
TRBV10-3	TRBJ2-1	few	TRBD2	CAIKSGSSETYNEQFF	TGTGCCATCAAGAGCGGGAGTTCCGAAACCTACAATGAGCAGTTCTTC
TRBV2	TRBJ2-7	few	NA	CASSTGPLYEQYF	TGTGCCAGCAGTACGGGACCGTTATACGAGCAGTACTTC
TRBV15	TRBJ2-7	NA	NA	CATRLGDYEQYF	TGTGCCACAAGGTTGGGGGACTACGAGCAGTACTTC
TRBV7-3	TRBJ2-3	NA	TRBD2	CASSARLAGSTDTQYF	TGTGCCAGCAGCGCGAGACTAGCGGGGAGCACAGATACGCAGTATTTT
TRBV2	TRBJ2-3	NA	NA	CASGLSTDTQYF	TGTGCCAGCGGGTTGTCCACAGATACGCAGTATTTT
TRBV29-1	TRBJ2-7	NA	TRBD2	CSGVRTSGNYEQYF	TGCAGCGGTGTGAGGACTAGCGGAAATTACGAGCAGTACTTC
TRBV15	TRBJ2-5	few	NA	CATSRDRQGWETQYF	TGTGCCACCAGCAGAGATCGCCAGGGATGGGAGACCCAGTACTTC
TRBV29-1	TRBJ2-6	NA	TRBD2	CSVQGLAGANVLTF	TGCAGCGTTCAAGGACTAGCTGGGGCCAACGTCCTGACTTTC
TRBV2	TRBJ1-1	NA	NA	CASSGTGGPDTEAFF	TGTGCCAGCAGTGGAACAGGCGGTCCGGACACTGAAGCTTTCTTT
TRBV29-1	TRBJ2-1	few	NA	CSVERGSNEQFF	TGCAGCGTTGAGAGGGGGTCAAATGAGCAGTTCTTC
TRBV28	TRBJ2-5	few	NA	CASSLQETQYF	TGTGCCAGCAGTCTACAAGAGACCCAGTACTTC
TRBV5-1	TRBJ2-1	NA	TRBD1	CASSSGQGPGDEQFF	TGCGCCAGCAGCTCCGGACAGGGTCCGGGGGATGAGCAGTTCTTC
TRBV7-9	TRBJ1-2	few	NA	CASSLGHRRGYTF	TGTGCCAGCAGCTTAGGACACCGTCGCGGCTACACCTTC
TRBV18	TRBJ2-1	few	NA	CASSQTLSDNEQFF	TGTGCCAGCTCACAAACATTGAGCGACAATGAGCAGTTCTTC
TRBV28	TRBJ2-7	NA	TRBD1	CASSSGQTYEQYF	TGTGCCAGCAGCTCGGGACAGACCTACGAGCAGTACTTC
TRBV10-3	TRBJ2-5	NA	NA	CAISPTGPPKETQYF	TGTGCCATCAGTCCTACAGGGCCCCCGAAGGAGACCCAGTACTTC
TRBV28	TRBJ2-7	few	NA	CASRLQGYEQYF	TGTGCCAGCAGGCTACAGGGATACGAGCAGTACTTC
TRBV30	TRBJ2-3	NA	TRBD2	CAWSPLTSEADTQYF	TGTGCCTGGAGTCCCTTGACTAGCGAGGCAGATACGCAGTATTTT
TRBV29-1	TRBJ2-5	few	TRBD2	CSVSGRALKTQYF	TGCAGCGTGAGCGGGAGGGCCTTGAAGACCCAGTACTTC
TRBV29-1	TRBJ2-1	NA	TRBD2	CSAGGVFANEQFF	TGCAGCGCGGGAGGGGTTTTCGCTAATGAGCAGTTCTTC
TRBV9	TRBJ2-3	NA	NA	CASSVRQGGNTQYF	TGTGCCAGCAGCGTGAGACAGGGAGGAAATACGCAGTATTTT
TRBV13	TRBJ2-7	NA	NA	CASRRTGTYEQYF	TGTGCCAGCCGCCGTACTGGGACCTACGAGCAGTACTTC
TRBV27	TRBJ2-1	NA	NA	CASRGRPPLTAKREQFF	TGTGCCAGCCGCGGTCGCCCCCCACTAACTGCTAAGCGGGAGCAGTTCTTC
TRBV30	TRBJ1-2	NA	NA	CAWRMDSNYGYTF	TGTGCCTGGAGGATGGACAGCAACTATGGCTACACCTTC
TRBV5-1	TRBJ2-1	NA	TRBD2	CASTTGTSRNEQFF	TGCGCCAGCACTACCGGGACTAGCAGGAATGAGCAGTTCTTC
TRBV9	TRBJ1-3	few	NA	CASSARGQGNTIYF	TGTGCCAGCAGCGCCCGGGGCCAAGGAAACACCATATATTTT
TRBV29-1	TRBJ1-3	NA	NA	CSGARGSGNTIYF	TGCAGCGGCGCGAGGGGCTCTGGAAACACCATATATTTT
TRBV29-1	TRBJ2-1	few	NA	CSDSGNNEQFF	TGCAGCGACTCAGGGAACAATGAGCAGTTCTTC
TRBV5-4	TRBJ2-1	few	NA	CASSLPGSVGNEQFF	TGTGCCAGCAGCTTGCCAGGGTCGGTAGGCAATGAGCAGTTCTTC
TRBV7-2	TRBJ2-3	NA	NA	CASSLSASRDGTDTQYF	TGTGCCAGCAGCTTAAGCGCGTCGCGGGATGGCACAGATACGCAGTATTTT
TRBV20-1	TRBJ2-7	NA	NA	CSASRLDEQYF	TGCAGTGCTAGTCGGCTGGACGAGCAGTACTTC